Sequencing of this T cell receptor beta chain was carried out in a study of shared clonotypes between healthy human individuals. As for the study in general: Three CD4 naive, three CD4 memory, two CD8 naive and one CD8 memory plate were used per donor. Broader study findings: Memory subsets had estimated richness that was generally smaller than that of naive subsets. Clonotypes which were not shared had lower generation probabilities than clonotypes that all four donors shared.

This CDR3 has 15 amino acids. The V end was cut by 1 base, the J end by 9 bases, with 16 bases between. Per the germline V gene, CDR1 is MNHNS and CDR2 is SASEGT. Clones were read by immunoSEQ multiplex PCR, and TCRdb kept only the in-frame ones, dropping some. This table has hundreds of thousands of clones, roughly 70% appearing once. The investigators split CD4+ cells into a CD45RA+ naive subset and a CD45RA-negative memory subset. Details on this clone: The antigen remains unidentified.

Source material: memory CD4+ T cells sorted from blood. Subset here: CD45RA-negative fraction. This receptor was identified in a woman in her twenties or thirties in good health. This sequence joins TRBV6-1 and TRBJ1-5, with a possible D match to TRBD1 (6 bases). The chain's CDR3 is CASSEVTGISRPQHF. CDR3 coding DNA: TGTGCCAGCAGTGAAGTCACAGGGATTTCTCGGCCCCAGCATTTT.